This T cell receptor (beta chain) was captured by sequencing in a study of OX40 agonist ivuxolimab in advanced cancers. Turning to the overall study: The costimulatory receptor OX40 (CD134) was targeted by ivuxolimab, a fully human IgG2 agonistic monoclonal antibody. The monotherapy dose-escalation portion (N ≈ 50 patients) of the phase I ivuxolimab trial is reported in the paper. Of the roughly 51 patients in dose escalation, some 20 had hepatocellular carcinoma, some 15 had melanoma, 9 had renal cell carcinoma and 9 had head and neck cancer. Intravenous ivuxolimab was administered to patients every 2 weeks at six dose levels: 0.01, 0.1, 0.3, 1.5, 3 and 10 mg/kg. Prior anti-PD-1, anti-PD-L1 or anti-CTLA-4 therapy was permitted, and checkpoint inhibitors had been received by roughly two fifths of dose-escalation patients. In the dose-escalation cohort, around four fifths of patients were male, and the mean age was roughly 60 years with a range of roughly 20 to 79. The purpose of peripheral TCRbeta sequencing was to test whether ivuxolimab changed TCR sequence diversity and led to clonal T-cell expansion. Partial responses occurred in three dose-escalation patients: two with cutaneous melanoma and one with hepatocellular carcinoma. Broader findings and caveats from the paper: In the 0.1-3.0 mg/kg groups, partial responders had among the lowest normalized peripheral clonal expansion, particularly in CD8+ T cells. After ivuxolimab, more expanded clones were found on average in CD8+ T cells than in CD4+ T cells. Low levels of normalized T-cell clonal expansion were also seen in some nonresponding patients. At doses of 0.1 to 3.0 mg/kg, clonal expansion of both CD4+ and CD8+ blood T cells was observed from baseline to week 6. Which antigens the clonally expanded peripheral T cells were specific for was not determined.

Genomic DNA was extracted from sorted cells for sequencing of the TCRbeta CDR3 region. TCRbeta CDR3 regions were sequenced using the immunoSEQ Assay. TCRdb obtained this table from immuneACCESS and retained in-frame rearrangements with V and J assigned. These tables miss some clones; where compared with another copy, unresolved V genes account for less than half of the shortfall, and the remainder is unexplained. The sample data list roughly 53,000 clones, and around 81% of these were observed just once. Clones ranked in the top ten supply 2.5% to 3% of the sample. Trimming costs V 1 base and J 4 bases, and their ends lie 5 bases apart. The CDR3 starts with the cysteine, ends with the phenylalanine, and has 12 residues. The retained sequence is limited to the CDR3, 36 bases, with the frame set at the first base. From the germline V gene, CDR1 is SGHDT and CDR2 is YYEEEE. For this clone: Its antigen specificity is not known. Base qualities are missing; no much larger clone stands one base away.

The trial excluded patients who had a history of autoimmune disease or who were on systemic immunosuppression. Peripheral blood for TCR sequencing was collected from all dose cohorts at baseline, on cycle 4 day 1, and on cycle 7 day 1. Samples came from an open-label, multicenter, first-in-human phase I dose-escalation trial of ivuxolimab. Adults with locally advanced or metastatic head and neck squamous cell, hepatocellular, melanoma or renal cell carcinoma were enrolled in the trial. Before TCR sequencing, CD4+ T cells and CD8+ T cells from peripheral blood were sorted into separate populations. The source is an adult with an advanced solid tumor such as melanoma, head and neck, liver or kidney cancer. The specimen comprised CD4+ or CD8+ T cells sorted from blood, sampled in a trial of the OX40 agonist ivuxolimab. Recombination joined TRBV5-6 with TRBJ1-2; the D gene remains uncertain. Here the CDR3 is given as CASSLSGYGYTF. The nucleotide sequence reads as follows: TGTGCCAGCAGCTTGTCAGGCTATGGCTACACCTTC.